The sequence of this T cell receptor (beta chain) was determined in a study of blood T cell repertoires in COVID-19 (dated by TCRdb to 2019 to 2021). At the level of the whole study: Samples covering the acute and convalescent phases of COVID-19 were provided by collaborators in the United States, Italy and Spain. The prospective study material was composed of cDNA or gDNA derived from T cells, B-cell-depleted T cells, or PBMCs. Subjects who had been exposed to COVID-19, were actively infected with it, or had recovered from it provided the deeply sampled blood TCRbeta repertoires that made up the dataset. The repertoires were made available in a free public database intended to serve as a resource for research on the immune response to SARS-CoV-2. Samples were obtained from the ongoing ImmuneRACE study (first 160 participants) and from approximately 1,200 subjects provided by 6 global collaborators. Sample metadata almost always included a de-identified subject ID, COVID-19 status, age in years and sex. Where HLA class I and class II types were available, the types were taken from metadata supplied by the sample provider, not from assay-based typing.

Enrolling through a virtual design, the prospective study's participants ranged in age from about 18 to 89 years and lived across 20 to 25 United States geographic areas. In the prospective study, cohorts were assigned on the basis of participant-reported clinical history obtained from a screening survey and a study questionnaire. For ImmuneRACE Cohort 3, a participant was defined as recovered based on two consecutive negative NP/OP PCR tests, clearance by a healthcare professional, or resolution of symptoms. In the prospective study, whole blood, serum and a nasopharyngeal or oropharyngeal swab were collected from each participant by mobile phlebotomists. Additional blood draws and questionnaires over a 2-month period could optionally be provided by prospective study participants. Before DNA extraction, prospective study blood samples were shipped either frozen or at room temperature. The immunoSEQ Assay, a bias-controlled multiplex PCR, was used to amplify TCRbeta CDR3 regions from genomic DNA. In the authors' own workflow: Within the assay, amplification of reference gene primers was used to estimate how many nucleated cells each sample contained. To quantify the absolute abundance of each unique TCRbeta CDR3 rearrangement, sequence reads were collapsed and filtered. For each sample, productive Simpson clonality was calculated by taking the square root of Simpson's diversity index across productive rearrangements. Entries here come from immuneACCESS through TCRdb and include only in-frame sequences with V and J called. Some clones fail to appear in such tables; in the studies checked, an unresolved V gene covers under half of the shortfall, and the cause of the remainder is unknown. That table supplies the V and J calls and clone size; D and trimming were determined from the DNA. The sample table records 150,000 to 200,000 clones; approximately 80% of these occur just once. The ten largest clonotypes hold approximately 12% of the sample.

Trimming accounts for 7 bases at V and 4 bases at J, while the number of junction bases matched to no gene is 6. The CDR3, from cysteine to phenylalanine, totals 14 residues. Only the CDR3 DNA is retained, 42 bases long and in frame from the first base. Per the germline V gene, SQVTM is the CDR1 and ANQGSEA is the CDR2. With regard to this clone: It has no known antigen specificity. Per-nucleotide qualities are absent, and no much larger clonotype sits a single base away.

Overall study outcomes, separate from this receptor: The quantity of clinical and demographic metadata differed by source and by participant and was supplied without curation.

The chain is assembled from TRBV29-1 and TRBJ2-2; TRBD1 aligns with 10 central bases. The receptor was derived from a man aged 45-65 years who had recovered from COVID-19. Material for sequencing was PBMCs or T cells enriched from blood (not recorded which). The CDR3 protein is CSASGDRGTGELFF. The DNA reads TGCAGCGCCAGCGGGGACAGGGGCACCGGGGAGCTGTTTTTT.